This is a list of T cell receptor beta chains from one sample in a study of cytomegalovirus exposure and HLA in healthy donors. The protocol was immunoSEQ multiplex PCR, while the TCRdb copy is restricted to in-frame clones and leaves out a portion. The table includes 150,000 to 200,000 clones, 68% detected once. The sequencing sample was made of PBMCs. The receptors derive from a man over 45 in good health and CMV-seronegative. CDR3s include the opening cysteine and the closing phenylalanine or tryptophan. The D gene is left open where the match is weak. A row's size may be missing; if present it is once, few, many or a size class.

D	V	size	J	length	CDR3	DNA
NA	TRBV23-1	NA	TRBJ1-2	15	CASSQSDTSNYGYTF	TGCGCCAGCAGTCAATCAGACACCTCTAACTATGGCTACACCTTC
NA	TRBV11-1	NA	TRBJ2-2	14	CASSLTTSTGELFF	TGTGCCAGCAGCTTAACTACTAGCACCGGGGAGCTGTTTTTT
NA	TRBV7-2	NA	TRBJ1-2	18	CASSLAVSDSPSNYGYTF	TGTGCCAGCAGCTTAGCGGTGTCAGACTCTCCTAGTAACTATGGCTACACCTTC
TRBD1	TRBV10-2	NA	TRBJ2-6	18	CASSSAGTGLSGANVLTF	TGCGCCAGCAGTTCAGCCGGGACAGGACTGTCTGGGGCCAACGTCCTGACTTTC
TRBD1	TRBV11-2	NA	TRBJ1-1	15	CASSLGGTANTEAFF	TGTGCCAGCAGCTTAGGAGGGACAGCTAACACTGAAGCTTTCTTT
NA	TRBV5-1	NA	TRBJ1-1	16	CASSLAYGGRDTEAFF	TGCGCCAGCAGCTTGGCCTACGGGGGGCGGGACACTGAAGCTTTCTTT
NA	TRBV5-1	NA	TRBJ2-1	14	CASSSRTDYNEQFF	TGCGCCAGCAGCTCACGGACAGACTACAATGAGCAGTTCTTC
NA	TRBV7-2	NA	TRBJ2-2	16	CASSLVRGPNTGELFF	TGTGCCAGCAGCTTAGTCAGGGGACCGAACACCGGGGAGCTGTTTTTT
TRBD1	TRBV18	NA	TRBJ2-7	14	CASSQDRGVSEQYF	TGTGCCAGCTCACAGGACAGGGGGGTTTCCGAGCAGTACTTC
NA	TRBV5-1	NA	TRBJ2-7	13	CASSVPGHYEQYF	TGCGCCAGCAGCGTACCGGGACACTACGAGCAGTACTTC
NA	TRBV4-3	few	TRBJ2-1	14	CASSPTVAYNEQFF	TGCGCCAGCAGCCCTACGGTAGCATACAATGAGCAGTTCTTC
TRBD1	TRBV11-1	NA	TRBJ1-6	14	CASSLRQGNSPLHF	TGTGCCAGCAGCTTAAGACAGGGTAATTCACCCCTCCACTTT
NA	TRBV7-3	NA	TRBJ1-2	16	CASSSTAGNPNYGYTF	TGTGCCAGCAGCTCCACCGCAGGGAATCCGAACTATGGCTACACCTTC
NA	TRBV6-5	NA	TRBJ1-1	14	CASSYSRGPAEAFF	TGTGCCAGCAGTTACTCTAGAGGGCCAGCCGAAGCTTTCTTT
NA	TRBV19	NA	TRBJ2-5	15	CASSPRTVGEETQYF	TGTGCCAGTAGTCCTCGGACAGTTGGGGAAGAGACCCAGTACTTC